Below, 7 T cell receptor beta chains from the same sample are listed, as sequenced in a study of cytomegalovirus exposure and HLA in healthy donors. PCR amplification relied on 60 Vbeta primers (plus 13 Jbeta primers). The assay was immunoSEQ multiplex PCR, and TCRdb's table has in-frame clones only and misses some. This table has 150,000 to 200,000 clones, 75% to 80% appearing once. The sample was PBMCs. These receptors originate from a woman between 40 and 50 years old in good health and CMV-seropositive.

J is TRBJ2-1 and V is TRBV11-2; 7 positions agree with TRBD2. The CDR3 spans 15 residues. The V gene end was trimmed by 1 base and the J gene end by 8 bases; junction bases not matched to a gene: 8. Germline V gene sequence: CDR1 SGHAT, CDR2 FQNNGV. The CDR3 loop is CASSLVGGPVDEQFF. CDR3 bases: TGTGCCAGCAGCTTAGTGGGAGGGCCGGTGGATGAGCAGTTCTTC. Drawing the rest from reference TRBV11-2 and TRBJ2-1, the complete variable domain is EAGVAQSPRYKIIEKRQSVAFWCNPISGHATLYWYQQILGQGPKLLIQFQNNGVVDDSQLPKDRFSAERLKGVDSTLKIQPAKLEDSAVYLCASSLVGGPVDEQFFGPGTRLTVL.

The chain combines TRBV28 with TRBJ2-1; 9 nucleotides match TRBD2. The CDR3 sequence is 15 residues long. V shed 6 bases, J shed 0 bases, and the junction held 3 bases outside the gene matches. Germline CDR1 reads MDHEN; CDR2 reads SYDVKM. DNA of the CDR3: TGTGCCAGCAGAACGCGGGGGGGCTCCTACAATGAGCAGTTCTTC. Its translation is CASRTRGGSYNEQFF.

CDR3 nucleotide sequence: TGCGCCAGCAGAAATCTACAGGGCGATGGAAACACCATATATTTT. This translates into CASRNLQGDGNTIYF. V usage is TRBV5-1 and J usage is TRBJ1-3, with a tentative D call TRBD1 (6 bases). This CDR3 has 15 residues. V lost 5 bases and J 3 bases, leaving 15 bases between the germline ends. Germline V gene lookup returns CDR1 SGHRS and CDR2 YFSETQ.

This clone showed up just once. The chain combines TRBV7-8 with TRBJ2-1, with 9 bases identical to TRBD2. The germline CDR1 and CDR2 sequences are SGHVS and FQNEAQ. This CDR3 region has 15 residues. Trimming cost V 1 base and J 5 bases; bases outside gene matches: 3. The CDR3, as DNA: TGTGCCAGCAGCTTAGGACTAGCGGAAGACAATGAGCAGTTCTTC. Protein sequence: CASSLGLAEDNEQFF.

The chain links TRBV9 to TRBJ2-3; D gene ambiguous. The CDR3 has 12 amino acids. Trimming left V 4 bases short and J 4 bases short, with 7 bases between. Germline assignment: CDR1 SGDLS and CDR2 YYNGEE. The DNA of the CDR3 is TGTGCCAGCAGCTCCTCCTCAGATACGCAGTATTTT. Residues: CASSSSSDTQYF.

The chain has TRBV2 and TRBJ2-7; D unresolved. This CDR3 has 8 residues. Per germline, CDR1 SNHLY and CDR2 FYNNEI. CDR3 region: CAYYEQYF. CDR3 bases: TGTGCTTACTACGAGCAGTACTTC.

The rearrangement uses TRBV7-9 and TRBJ1-2, with 8 positions matching TRBD1. The CDR3 has 15 amino acids. V was pared by 2 bases and J by 7 bases, with 9 bases of the junction left unmatched. CDR1 is SEHNR, CDR2 FQNEAQ, per germline (reference sequence). CDR3 amino acids: CASSLSLTGASGYTF. The CDR3 coding sequence is TGTGCCAGCAGCTTAAGTCTGACAGGGGCTAGTGGCTACACCTTC. The complete variable domain, with remaining parts taken from reference TRBV7-9 and TRBJ1-2, reads DTGVSQNPRHKITKRGQNVTFRCDPISEHNRLYWYRQTLGQGPEFLTYFQNEAQLEKSRLLSDRFSAERPKGSFSTLEIQRTEQGDSAMYLCASSLSLTGASGYTFGSGTRLTVV.